The entry below describes one T cell receptor (beta chain). This entry belongs to a study of cytomegalovirus exposure and HLA in healthy donors. Germline V gene data show CDR1 as GTSNPN and CDR2 as SVGIG (reference sequence). The CDR3 length is 14 residues. V lost 0 bases and J 6 bases, leaving 12 bases between the germline ends. Amplification used 60 Vbeta primers and 13 Jbeta primers. Profiling relied on immunoSEQ multiplex PCR, and the TCRdb table lists in-frame clones only, not all of them. The sample lists 30,000 or so clones, about 65% occurring once. The chain links TRBV30 to TRBJ2-1, with TRBD2 as a possible D gene (5 bases). Specimen: PBMCs. The clonotype originates from a man in his fifties in good health and CMV-seropositive. In DNA, the CDR3 is TGTGCCTGGAGTGTAAAGGCCACTAGCAATGAGCAGTTCTTC. Amino acids: CAWSVKATSNEQFF.